These T cell receptor beta chains were read from a single sample in a study of blood T cell repertoires in COVID-19. The data were produced by immunoSEQ multiplex PCR, yet TCRdb's version contains in-frame clones alone and is incomplete. The sample lists about 220,000 clones, approximately 84% occurring once. Sequencing used peripheral blood. Every receptor here comes from a man aged 50-60 years who had recovered from COVID-19. CDR3s include the opening cysteine and the closing phenylalanine or tryptophan. D genes are given only for firm matches. Clone size is not always given. Where it is, it says once, few, many or a class for expanded clones.

>TRBD1|NA|TRBJ1-1|TRBV7-9
CASSFGQANTEAFF
TGTGCCAGCAGCTTCGGACAGGCAAACACTGAAGCTTTCTTT
>TRBD2|NA|TRBJ2-3|TRBV28
CASSFSSAGGGPDTQYF
TGTGCCAGCAGTTTCTCATCAGCGGGGGGAGGGCCAGATACGCAGTATTTT
>TRBD2|NA|TRBJ2-3|TRBV6-4
CASRAGASTDTQYF
TGTGCCAGCAGAGCGGGAGCCAGCACAGATACGCAGTATTTT
>TRBD1|NA|TRBJ1-4|TRBV18
CASSLSRDRGGKLFF
TGTGCCAGCTCACTTTCCCGGGACAGGGGCGGAAAACTGTTTTTT
>NA|NA|TRBJ1-2|TRBV28
CASSPSTRVEGGYTF
TGTGCCAGCAGTCCGTCCACTAGGGTTGAGGGTGGCTACACCTTC
>TRBD1|NA|TRBJ2-7|TRBV5-1
CASSVSGTGYYEQYF
TGCGCCAGCAGCGTTTCCGGGACAGGGTACTACGAGCAGTACTTC
>TRBD1|few|TRBJ2-3|TRBV5-4
CASSLATGQTDTQYF
TGTGCCAGCAGCTTGGCTACGGGACAGACAGATACGCAGTATTTT
>NA|once|TRBJ2-1|TRBV3-1/TRBV3-2
CASSQLDSAEQFF
TGTGCCAGCAGCCAACTAGACAGTGCCGAGCAGTTCTTC
>TRBD2|NA|TRBJ2-5|TRBV27
CASSLLPGGARAGQETQYF
TGTGCCAGCAGCCTCCTTCCCGGGGGGGCGCGGGCCGGTCAAGAGACCCAGTACTTC
>NA|NA|TRBJ2-4|TRBV6-1
CASSETPPPGLQGRAKNIQYF
TGTGCCAGCAGTGAAACCCCTCCACCGGGACTCCAGGGCCGAGCCAAAAACATTCAGTACTTC
>NA|NA|TRBJ2-3|TRBV7-9
CASSPPGDTQYF
TGTGCCAGCAGCCCGCCAGGGGATACGCAGTATTTT
>TRBD1|NA|TRBJ1-1|TRBV7-9
CASSFLQGDHTEAFF
TGTGCCAGCAGCTTTCTTCAGGGGGACCACACTGAAGCTTTCTTT
>NA|NA|TRBJ1-3|TRBV5-1
CASSLDIAVPGLGTIYF
TGCGCCAGCAGCTTGGATATCGCCGTCCCGGGATTGGGCACCATATATTTT
>NA|NA|TRBJ1-3|TRBV25-1
CASTKQGNSGNTIYF
TGTGCCAGCACAAAACAGGGAAACTCTGGAAACACCATATATTTT
>TRBD1|NA|TRBJ1-1|TRBV5-1
CASSRDRAGAFF
TGCGCCAGCAGCAGGGACAGGGCTGGAGCTTTCTTT
>TRBD2|NA|TRBJ2-7|TRBV14
CASSQGLSGAYEQYF
TGTGCCAGCAGCCAAGGCCTTAGCGGGGCCTACGAGCAGTACTTC
>NA|NA|TRBJ2-2|TRBV27
CASSRRSGELFF
TGTGCCAGCAGCAGGAGGTCCGGGGAGCTGTTTTTT
>NA|NA|TRBJ2-3|TRBV7-8
CASSPEIISTDTQYF
TGTGCCAGCAGCCCCGAGATAATTAGCACAGATACGCAGTATTTT
>NA|NA|TRBJ2-1|TRBV3-1/TRBV3-2
CASSLEHEQFF
TGTGCCAGCAGTCTTGAGCATGAGCAGTTCTTC
>TRBD1|NA|TRBJ2-7|TRBV28
CALTQDRGFPGQYF
TGTGCCTTGACACAGGACAGGGGGTTCCCAGGTCAGTACTTC
>TRBD1|NA|TRBJ1-1|TRBV5-1
CASSSTGETEAFF
TGCGCCAGCAGCTCGACAGGGGAGACTGAAGCTTTCTTT
>NA|NA|TRBJ2-1|TRBV10-2
CASSESGSTEQFF
TGCGCCAGCAGTGAGTCCGGGAGCACTGAGCAGTTCTTC
>NA|NA|TRBJ1-2|TRBV28
CASSFLTDQHGYTF
TGTGCCAGCAGTTTTCTTACAGATCAGCATGGCTACACCTTC
>NA|NA|TRBJ2-4|TRBV28
CASSLRGAAKNIQYF
TGTGCCAGCAGTTTACGCGGGGCGGCCAAAAACATTCAGTACTTC
>TRBD1|NA|TRBJ2-7|TRBV28
CASRDRASYEQYF
TGTGCCAGCAGAGACAGGGCTTCCTACGAGCAGTACTTC
>TRBD1|NA|TRBJ2-1|TRBV13
CASSLGLMGDRVYNEQFF
TGTGCCAGCAGCTTAGGCCTAATGGGGGACAGGGTTTACAATGAGCAGTTCTTC
>NA|NA|TRBJ1-1|TRBV19
CASRVERGRTEAFF
TGTGCCAGTAGGGTAGAGCGGGGACGAACTGAAGCTTTCTTT
>NA|few|TRBJ1-6|TRBV18
CASSLYNSPLHF
TGTGCCAGCTCACTATATAATTCACCCCTCCACTTT
>TRBD2|NA|TRBJ2-1|TRBV5-1
CASRYGLAGVSSYNEQFF
TGCGCCAGCAGGTATGGACTAGCGGGAGTTAGCTCCTACAATGAGCAGTTCTTC
>TRBD2|NA|TRBJ2-1|TRBV16
CASSRRLAGSNEQFF
TGTGCCAGCAGCCGGAGACTAGCGGGAAGTAATGAGCAGTTCTTC
>TRBD2|NA|TRBJ2-1|TRBV28
CASSLPAGGVNEQFF
TGTGCCAGCAGTTTACCTGCGGGGGGGGTTAATGAGCAGTTCTTC
>NA|NA|TRBJ2-7|TRBV3-1/TRBV3-2
CASSQAGLRDEQYF
TGTGCCAGCAGCCAAGCAGGGCTACGGGACGAGCAGTACTTC
>TRBD2|NA|TRBJ2-1|TRBV4-1
CASSLTPSGSNEQFF
TGCGCCAGCAGCCTTACCCCTAGCGGGAGTAATGAGCAGTTCTTC
>TRBD2|NA|TRBJ2-1|TRBV11-2
CASSSNLVGGYEQFF
TGTGCCAGCAGCTCCAACTTGGTGGGGGGGTATGAGCAGTTCTTC
>TRBD1|NA|TRBJ1-5|TRBV6-1
CASSESRQGWSNQPQHF
TGTGCCAGCAGTGAATCGCGACAGGGATGGTCCAATCAGCCCCAGCATTTT
>NA|NA|TRBJ2-3|TRBV7-2
CASSDHNRDYF
TGTGCCAGCAGCGATCACAACAGGGACTATTTT
>TRBD2|NA|TRBJ2-1|TRBV5-1
CASSWGGTSGGLNEQFF
TGCGCCAGCAGCTGGGGCGGGACTAGCGGGGGACTTAATGAGCAGTTCTTC
>TRBD2|few|TRBJ2-1|TRBV18
CASSPLAGGNSYNEQFF
TGTGCCAGCTCACCCCTAGCGGGAGGGAACTCCTACAATGAGCAGTTCTTC
>NA|NA|TRBJ2-7|TRBV7-9
CASSVGGREQYF
TGTGCCAGCAGCGTCGGAGGGCGGGAGCAGTACTTC
>TRBD1|NA|TRBJ2-7|TRBV27
CASTATGPVYEQYF
TGTGCCAGCACCGCGACAGGGCCTGTCTACGAGCAGTACTTC
>TRBD2|NA|TRBJ2-1|TRBV5-1
CASSLADGLAGGNEQFF
TGCGCCAGCAGCTTGGCGGACGGACTAGCGGGAGGCAATGAGCAGTTCTTC
>NA|few|TRBJ2-1|TRBV4-1
CASSLTDSNEQFF
TGCGCCAGCAGCCTAACGGACAGCAATGAGCAGTTCTTC
>NA|NA|TRBJ2-4|TRBV7-2
CASSLAHTAKNIQYF
TGTGCCAGCAGCTTAGCGCACACAGCCAAAAACATTCAGTACTTC
>TRBD2|NA|TRBJ2-5|TRBV24-1
CATSDPGLAGGEETQYF
TGTGCCACCAGTGATCCGGGACTAGCGGGAGGGGAAGAGACCCAGTACTTC
>NA|NA|TRBJ1-4|TRBV19
CASHSLDSRNEKLFF
TGTGCCAGTCATTCGCTGGACAGCCGTAATGAAAAACTGTTTTTT
>NA|NA|TRBJ2-1|TRBV19
CASSDFSGTPQFF
TGTGCCAGTAGTGACTTTAGCGGTACACCCCAGTTCTTC
>NA|NA|TRBJ1-6|TRBV5-1
CASSVGLTGLGRDSPLHF
TGCGCCAGCAGCGTGGGGCTTACAGGGCTGGGGAGAGATTCACCCCTCCACTTT
>TRBD1|NA|TRBJ2-7|TRBV4-1
CASSSTGGLEQYF
TGCGCCAGCAGCTCGACAGGGGGCCTCGAGCAGTACTTC
>TRBD1|NA|TRBJ1-2|TRBV28
CASTTGGNYGYTF
TGTGCCAGCACAACAGGGGGAAACTATGGCTACACCTTC
>TRBD2|NA|TRBJ2-2|TRBV10-1
CASSPAGTSGLANTGELFF
TGCGCCAGCAGCCCGGCCGGGACTAGCGGGCTGGCGAACACCGGGGAGCTGTTTTTT
>TRBD2|NA|TRBJ2-3|TRBV9
CASSDGSGRGSDTQYF
TGTGCCAGCAGCGACGGTAGCGGGAGGGGGTCAGATACGCAGTATTTT
>TRBD2|NA|TRBJ2-4|TRBV11-3
CASSPGLPNIQYF
TGTGCCAGCAGCCCGGGACTACCCAACATTCAGTACTTC
>TRBD1|NA|TRBJ2-7|TRBV10-1
CATSQGASYEQYF
TGCGCCACCTCACAGGGGGCCTCCTACGAGCAGTACTTC